Presented here are 27 T cell receptor beta chains from one specimen sequenced in a study of immune cell composition in non-small cell lung cancer. Normal lung was taken at the farthest possible site, at least 3 cm from tumour. Data came from immunoSEQ multiplex PCR; TCRdb stores just in-frame clones and leaves some out. The sample lists under 2,000 clones, over 55% seen once, with just over 15% in the top ten. The sequenced sample consisted of non-adjacent lung tissue. The receptors originated from a human donor with non-small cell lung cancer.

This clone has a handful of counts. The gene calls are TRBV18 and TRBJ1-3; D call uncertain. V was trimmed by 3 bases and J by 1 base, leaving 10 bases between them. The CDR3 has 15 amino acids. Germline V gene lookup returns CDR1 KGHSH and CDR2 LQKENI. The CDR3 protein is CASSPTDFSGNTIYF. The DNA for the CDR3 is TGTGCCAGCTCACCGACTGACTTTTCTGGAAACACCATATATTTT.

This clone was seen only a few times. The chain uses TRBV18 and TRBJ1-4; TRBD1 aligns across 7 bases. This CDR3 comprises 15 residues. Germline loops: CDR1 KGHSH, CDR2 LQKENI. The V gene end was trimmed by 3 bases and the J gene end by 6 bases; junction bases not matched to a gene: 7. In nucleotides, the CDR3 is TGTGCCAGCTCACCTTCGGAGGGGGCGTATGAAAAACTGTTTTTT. This sequence encodes CASSPSEGAYEKLFF. The variable domain in full, with the rest retrieved from reference TRBV18 and TRBJ1-4, is NAGVMQNPRHLVRRRGQEARLRCSPMKGHSHVYWYRQLPEEGLKFMVYLQKENIIDESGMPKERFSAEFPKEGPSILRIQQVVRGDSAAYFCASSPSEGAYEKLFFGSGTQLSVL.

The chain combines TRBV7-6 with TRBJ1-1, with D tentatively TRBD1 (6 bases). Looked up from germline, CDR1 is SGHVS and CDR2 is FNYEAQ. Trimming shortened V by 0 bases and J by 1 base, and 9 bases separated the two germline ends. The CDR3 consists of 15 residues. CDR3 in amino acids: CASSLASGANTEAFF. The CDR3 DNA sequence: TGTGCCAGCAGCTTAGCGTCAGGGGCGAACACTGAAGCTTTCTTT. Variable domain in full (rest from reference TRBV7-6 and TRBJ1-1): GAGVSQSPRYKVTKRGQDVALRCDPISGHVSLYWYRQALGQGPEFLTYFNYEAQQDKSGLPNDRFSAERPEGSISTLTIQRTEQRDSAMYRCASSLASGANTEAFFGQGTRLTVV.

The rearrangement links TRBV18 to TRBJ2-5, with 16 bases that match TRBD2. The CDR3 has 17 residues. Germline assignment: CDR1 KGHSH and CDR2 LQKENI. Trimming cost V 3 bases and J 5 bases; bases outside gene matches: 6. DNA for the CDR3: TGTGCCAGCTCACCGGGACTAGCGGGAGGGCCGCGGGAGACCCAGTACTTC. This sequence encodes CASSPGLAGGPRETQYF.

This clone was picked up a small number of times. The chain couples TRBV27 to TRBJ2-7, with a weak D call TRBD2 (6 bases). With 4 bases removed from V and 2 bases from J, the gap between germline ends came to 12 bases. Germline V gene lookup returns CDR1 MNHEY and CDR2 SMNVEV (reference sequence). This CDR3 is 14 amino acids long. The CDR3 sequence is CASSSVADTYEQYF. The CDR3 region has the DNA TGTGCCAGCAGTTCCGTAGCGGATACCTACGAGCAGTACTTC.

On this clone itself: A junction boundary mismatches the germline segment, possibly from a read error. In DNA form, the CDR3 reads TGCGCCAGCAGCCAAGATAAAACAGGGAGTTCACCCCTCCACTTT. This sequence encodes CASSQDKTGSSPLHF. The chain links TRBV5-4 to TRBJ1-6; a weak D match, TRBD1 (6 bases). Germline-derived CDR1 and CDR2 are SGHNT and YYREEE (reference sequence). The CDR3 sequence is 15 residues long.

The rearrangement joins TRBV6-4 to TRBJ1-5; D may be TRBD1 (5 bases). Between the trimmed V and J ends, which lost 0 bases and 5 bases, there was a span of 14 bases. CDR3 length equals 16 residues. Germline CDR1 and CDR2: MRHNA and SNTAGT. The CDR3 protein is CASSDSAGRPYQPQHF. The DNA of the CDR3 is TGTGCCAGCAGTGACTCGGCAGGGCGGCCCTATCAGCCCCAGCATTTT.

This chain connects TRBV4-3 to TRBJ2-7; TRBD2 aligns across 8 bases. V shed 6 bases, J shed 2 bases, and the junction held 12 bases outside the gene matches. Germline CDR1 LGHNA, CDR2 YSLEER. The CDR3 sequence is 16 residues long. The CDR3 reads CASRLFHSGAPYEQYF. The CDR3 coding sequence is TGCGCCAGCAGGCTATTTCATAGCGGGGCCCCCTACGAGCAGTACTTC.

The table lists this clone with a count of one. The CDR3 DNA is TGTGCCAGCAGCTTAGTCGAGGGCCAAAGCTCCTACAATGAGCAGTTCTTC. This translates into CASSLVEGQSSYNEQFF. V usage is TRBV7-9 and J usage is TRBJ2-1; maybe TRBD2 (5 bases). This CDR3 region has 17 residues. The V end lost 1 base, the J end lost 0 bases, and 13 bases lay between the germline ends. Germline V gene lookup returns CDR1 SEHNR and CDR2 FQNEAQ (reference sequence).

The chain's CDR3 is CASSLSRGTLYEQYF. CDR3 bases: TGTGCCAGCAGTTTATCGCGGGGTACTCTCTACGAGCAGTACTTC. This sequence joins TRBV27 and TRBJ2-7; tentative D call: TRBD2 (6 bases). The CDR3 is 15 residues long. The V end lost 0 bases, the J end lost 3 bases, and 12 bases lay between the germline ends. CDR1 and CDR2 from the germline V gene are MNHEY and SMNVEV (reference sequence).

This chain connects TRBV6-6 to TRBJ1-1, with D possibly being TRBD1 (6 bases). Germline V CDR1 and CDR2: MNHNY, SVGAGI (reference sequence). V was clipped by 4 bases and J by 6 bases, with 9 bases between them. The CDR3 is 12 residues long. The CDR3 is CASSSGQSEAFF. The CDR3 DNA follows: TGTGCCAGCAGTTCCGGACAGTCTGAAGCTTTCTTT.

This clone is medium-sized in the sample. The chain uses TRBV15 and TRBJ1-5; D perhaps matches TRBD1 (5 bases). The CDR3 has 16 amino acids. The germline V gene has CDR1 LNHNV and CDR2 YYDKDF (reference sequence). With 5 bases removed from V and 1 base from J, the gap between germline ends came to 15 bases. The CDR3 nucleotides read TGTGCCACCAGCCCCCGGGGGGGGAAGAGCAATCAGCCCCAGCATTTT. This gives the protein CATSPRGGKSNQPQHF. The full variable domain, in which reference TRBV15 and TRBJ1-5 provide the parts outside the CDR3, is DAMVIQNPRYQVTQFGKPVTLSCSQTLNHNVMYWYQQKSSQAPKLLFHYYDKDFNNEADTPDNFQSRRPNTSFCFLDIRSPGLGDTAMYLCATSPRGGKSNQPQHFGDGTRLSIL.

This rearrangement joins TRBV30 to TRBJ2-1, with D tentatively TRBD1 (5 bases). Deletions cut 0 bases from V and 5 bases from J, with 5 bases between. CDR3 length: 12 amino acids. CDR1 and CDR2 (germline): GTSNPN, SVGIG (reference sequence). The CDR3, as DNA: TGTGCCTGGAGTGTAGGGGACAATGAGCAGTTCTTC. Translated, it gives CAWSVGDNEQFF.

This clone was observed a few times. The chain couples TRBV7-3 to TRBJ2-1; 10 bases are a match to TRBD2. V was clipped by 2 bases and J by 4 bases; unmatched bases: 5. Germline lookup yields CDR1 SGHTA and CDR2 FQGTGA. The CDR3 runs to 16 residues. The CDR3 region has the DNA TGTGCCAGCAGCTTAGTGGCTAGCGGGGGATACAATGAGCAGTTCTTC. Amino acid sequence: CASSLVASGGYNEQFF.

The chain recombines TRBV2 with TRBJ1-1; possibly TRBD1 for D (6 bases). V was trimmed by 6 bases and J by 0 bases, leaving 14 bases between them. Germline V lookup: CDR1 SNHLY, CDR2 FYNNEI. This CDR3 has 15 residues. CDR3 loop: CASRARQAMNTEAFF. CDR3 bases: TGTGCCAGCAGGGCCCGACAGGCTATGAACACTGAAGCTTTCTTT.

The chain is built from TRBV7-2 and TRBJ2-1; 7 bases align to TRBD1. The CDR3 length is 15 residues. The V gene end was trimmed by 4 bases and the J gene end by 4 bases; junction bases not matched to a gene: 7. Germline loops: CDR1 SGHTA, CDR2 FQGNSA. DNA of the CDR3: TGTGCCAGCAGCTCGGGGACAGTGCCTTACAATGAGCAGTTCTTC. Translating it yields CASSSGTVPYNEQFF.

This chain uses TRBV7-9 with TRBJ2-7; 8 nucleotides line up with TRBD1. Germline trimming cut 5 bases from V and 4 bases from J; bases unmatched to any gene: 7. Germline assignment: CDR1 SEHNR and CDR2 FQNEAQ (reference sequence). This CDR3 has 14 amino acids. CDR3 bases: TGTGCCAGCAGCAAAGACAGGGGCGGGTACGAGCAGTACTTC. The encoded protein is CASSKDRGGYEQYF.

The V gene is TRBV5-1, the J gene TRBJ2-5; D is uncertain. CDR1 and CDR2 from the germline V gene are SGHRS and YFSETQ. The V gene lost 2 bases and the J gene lost 1 base, with 6 bases spanning the gap. The CDR3 totals 13 residues. The CDR3 region has the DNA TGCGCCAGCAGCTTAGTCGGCCAAGAGACCCAGTACTTC. It encodes CASSLVGQETQYF.

This chain joins TRBV27 and TRBJ2-7; TRBD2 might be the D (6 bases). With 5 bases removed from V and 1 base from J, the gap between germline ends came to 12 bases. The length of the CDR3 is 14 residues. Germline V lookup: CDR1 MNHEY, CDR2 SMNVEV (reference sequence). The CDR3 sequence is CASSLRDFSYEQYF. The CDR3 DNA reads as TGTGCCAGCAGTCTCCGGGACTTTTCCTACGAGCAGTACTTC.

This clone was seen a few times. The chain combines TRBV7-9 with TRBJ2-1; D gene unclear. The CDR3 spans 13 residues. V shed 7 bases and J shed 15 bases, with 22 bases lying between them. CDR1 is SEHNR, CDR2 FQNEAQ, per germline (reference sequence). Here the CDR3 DNA reads TGTGCCAGCATCCCCGCGGAGTTCCCAATGTGGTTCTTC. Protein product: CASIPAEFPMWFF.

This clone was observed a handful of times. This chain connects TRBV18 to TRBJ2-7; maybe TRBD2 (6 bases). V lost 0 bases and J lost 5, with 14 bases in between. This CDR3 contains 15 residues. CDR1 and CDR2 (germline): KGHSH, LQKENI. The CDR3, as DNA: TGTGCCAGCTCACCACCGGGACTCATGAGTAACGAGCAGTACTTC. Amino acid sequence: CASSPPGLMSNEQYF.

This clone has only a few counts. V gene TRBV18 combines with J gene TRBJ1-1, with D perhaps TRBD1 (5 bases). In germline, CDR1 is KGHSH, CDR2 LQKENI. There are 16 residues in the CDR3. Trimming cost V 2 bases and J 2 bases, with 15 bases left between them. The CDR3 here is CASSPGAGKANTEAFF. CDR3 coding DNA: TGTGCCAGCTCACCAGGGGCAGGGAAGGCCAACACTGAAGCTTTCTTT.

This clone has a single count. The rearrangement joins TRBV12-5 to TRBJ2-5, with 8 bases aligning to TRBD1. V shed 0 bases, J shed 5 bases, and the junction held 14 bases outside the gene matches. Germline values: CDR1 LGHNT, CDR2 FRNRAP. This CDR3 contains 18 residues. The CDR3 protein is CASGLVRSGAGGLETQYF. The CDR3 nucleotides read TGTGCTAGTGGTTTGGTACGATCCGGGGCAGGGGGCCTGGAGACCCAGTACTTC. Based on the CDR3 plus reference TRBV12-5 and TRBJ2-5, the full variable domain is DARVTQTPRHKVTEMGQEVTMRCQPILGHNTVFWYRQTMMQGLELLAYFRNRAPLDDSGMPKDRFSAEMPDATLATLKIQPSEPRDSAVYFCASGLVRSGAGGLETQYFGPGTRLLVL.

The rearrangement joins TRBV18 to TRBJ2-1; 10 nucleotides agree with TRBD2. With 5 bases clipped from V and 10 bases from J, the junction kept 8 bases outside the gene matches. CDR1 and CDR2 from the germline V gene are KGHSH and LQKENI. The CDR3 is made up of 14 amino acids. The CDR3 sequence is CASSGTSGIGEQFF. The CDR3 nucleotides are TGTGCCAGCTCAGGTACTAGCGGGATAGGCGAGCAGTTCTTC.

This chain joins TRBV18 and TRBJ1-5, with 7 bases fitting TRBD1. CDR3 length equals 14 residues. J gave up 5 bases and V 2 bases, and 3 bases lay outside the gene matches. The germline V gene encodes CDR1 KGHSH and CDR2 LQKENI. CDR3 protein: CASSPTGVDQPQHF. The CDR3 DNA sequence: TGTGCCAGCTCACCAACAGGGGTGGATCAGCCCCAGCATTTT.

The chain uses TRBV5-1 and TRBJ1-1; unclear D gene. Trimming took off 0 bases at V and 5 bases at J, with 11 bases between the two ends. The CDR3 extends over 14 amino acids. CDR1 is SGHRS and CDR2 is YFSETQ in the germline V gene. CDR3 in amino acids: CASSLGNRDTEAFF. CDR3 DNA: TGCGCCAGCAGCTTGGGGAACCGGGATACTGAAGCTTTCTTT.

As DNA, the CDR3 is TGTGCCAGCAGCCCTTCAAGACAGGCAACTAATGAAAAACTGTTTTTT. It codes for CASSPSRQATNEKLFF. The gene calls are TRBV9 and TRBJ1-4; perhaps TRBD1 as D (6 bases). Germline V gene lookup returns CDR1 SGDLS and CDR2 YYNGEE. The ends were cut back, 4 bases at V and 0 bases at J, with 13 bases in the middle. CDR3 size: 16 residues.